This T cell receptor beta chain stems from a study of T cells in Graves' hyperthyroidism and ophthalmopathy. This clonotype was detected many times. RNA transcripts yielded amplified TCR beta CDR3 regions. The TCR CDR3 first-round RT-PCR relied on the HTBI primer set. TCRdb re-called the multiplex PCR reads with MiXCR, one entry per CDR3 protein. The sample includes a few hundred thousand distinct CDR3 sequences, 46% of them seen just once. Sequencing was done on a sample of peripheral blood or thyroid tissue (not recorded which). This sequence was found in a woman under 30 with Graves' hyperthyroidism.

The CDR3 nucleotides read TGTGCCAGCAGTCGAACAGGGGTGGGAGGAAACACCATATATTTT. The encoded protein is CASSRTGVGGNTIYF. This chain joins TRBV27 and TRBJ1-3; 7 bases are a match to TRBD1. J gave up 4 bases and V 5 bases, and 8 bases lay outside the gene matches. This CDR3 spans 15 amino acids. Germline values: CDR1 MNHEY, CDR2 SMNVEV (reference sequence).